In its sample, the clone carrying this TCR beta chain was seen many times. Its antigen is unknown. The data originate from a study of blood T cells in healthy people across ages. The second PCR ran about 6 to 11 cycles with a sample-barcoded 5' primer and J-beta primers. In TCRdb, the 5' RACE reads were re-called with MiXCR into one record per CDR3 protein. In the table there are some 890,000 distinct CDR3 sequences, about 29% of which are singletons. Study-wide results and caveats: Possibly, changes in expanded clonotypes were confounded because donor CMV status was unknown. Unsorted PBMC material precluded a definitive naive versus antigen-experienced comparison.

V was pared by 11 bases and J by 4 bases, with 7 bases of the junction left unmatched. Germline values: CDR1 ENHRY, CDR2 SYGVKD. The CDR3 covers 14 residues. Each donor's blood draw was around 10 milliliters of peripheral blood. A further study also used this sample, focusing on T cells of mothers and their children. That paper states: Second-PCR primer M1S introduced sample barcodes and 2-4 random nucleotides.

The receptor comes from a woman aged 40 to 50 in good health. What was sequenced was blood. The genes are TRBV10-3 and TRBJ1-6, with TRBD1 matching over 8 bases. The CDR3 nucleotides read TGTGCCGCACAGGGGGTACTTTATAATTCACCCCTCCACTTT. Protein sequence: CAAQGVLYNSPLHF.